This T cell receptor beta chain is drawn from a study of blood T cell repertoires in COVID-19 (TCRdb year 2020). Regarding the research as a whole: Samples from collaborators originated in the United States, Italy and Spain and spanned both the acute and convalescent phases of COVID-19. A de-identified subject ID, COVID-19 status, age in years and sex were almost always included in the sample metadata. The repertoires were released in a freely available public database meant as a resource for research on the immune response to SARS-CoV-2. Subjects who had been exposed to COVID-19, were actively infected with it, or had recovered from it provided the deeply sampled blood TCRbeta repertoires that made up the dataset. The material from the prospective study consisted of cDNA or gDNA derived from T cells, B-cell-depleted T cells, or PBMCs. The samples were drawn from two sources: the first 160 participants of the ongoing ImmuneRACE study, and about 1,300 subjects contributed by 6 global collaborators. Where available, HLA class I and class II types were obtained from metadata supplied by the sample provider rather than from assay-based typing. Results the study describes overall, beyond this receptor: Clinical and demographic metadata were provided uncurated, with the amount varying by source and participant.

In the prospective study, participants were roughly 18 to 95 years old, resided in about two dozen geographic areas of the United States, and were enrolled through a virtual design. Cohort assignment in the prospective study relied on participant-reported clinical history from a screening survey and a study questionnaire. For ImmuneRACE Cohort 3, a participant was defined as recovered based on two consecutive negative NP/OP PCR tests, clearance by a healthcare professional, or resolution of symptoms. In the prospective study, mobile phlebotomists collected whole blood, serum and a nasopharyngeal or oropharyngeal swab from each participant. Additional blood draws and questionnaires over an approximately 2-month period could optionally be provided by prospective study participants. Prospective study blood samples were shipped either frozen or at room temperature before DNA extraction. Remarks on this clone: This receptor's antigen is unknown. Base qualities are not at hand, and no much larger clone is one base apart.

TCRbeta CDR3 regions were amplified from genomic DNA by means of the immunoSEQ Assay, a bias-controlled multiplex PCR. The paper's processing steps were these. The number of nucleated cells in each sample was estimated by amplification of reference gene primers within the assay. Sequence reads were collapsed and filtered to measure the absolute abundance of every unique TCRbeta CDR3 rearrangement. Productive Simpson clonality was computed per sample as the square root of Simpson's diversity index over productive rearrangements. The table was pulled from immuneACCESS by TCRdb, which kept in-frame rearrangements only. Such tables lose some clones; where checked, under half of the loss comes from unresolved V genes, and the rest has no known cause. V and J calls and clone size are copied from that table; D and trimming were computed from the DNA. A total of about 270,000 clones appear in this sample, approximately 90% of them only once. The ten biggest clones cover 2% to 3% of the sample.

From cysteine to phenylalanine, the CDR3 is 15 amino acids long. The read is trimmed to its CDR3 DNA, 45 bases read in frame from base 1. Between the V and J ends, shortened by 6 bases and 4 bases respectively, the junction contains 18 bases. In the germline V gene, CDR1 corresponds to MDHEN and CDR2 to SYDVKM. Material: PBMCs or T cells enriched from blood (not recorded which). The rearranged chain carries TRBV28 and TRBJ1-2; possibly the D gene is TRBD1, per 5 matching bases. The origin of this receptor is a woman between 18 and 29 years old who had recovered from COVID-19. The CDR3: CASRSAGLRGYGYTF. The DNA sequence is as follows: TGTGCCAGCAGGTCCGCAGGGTTAAGGGGCTATGGCTACACCTTC.